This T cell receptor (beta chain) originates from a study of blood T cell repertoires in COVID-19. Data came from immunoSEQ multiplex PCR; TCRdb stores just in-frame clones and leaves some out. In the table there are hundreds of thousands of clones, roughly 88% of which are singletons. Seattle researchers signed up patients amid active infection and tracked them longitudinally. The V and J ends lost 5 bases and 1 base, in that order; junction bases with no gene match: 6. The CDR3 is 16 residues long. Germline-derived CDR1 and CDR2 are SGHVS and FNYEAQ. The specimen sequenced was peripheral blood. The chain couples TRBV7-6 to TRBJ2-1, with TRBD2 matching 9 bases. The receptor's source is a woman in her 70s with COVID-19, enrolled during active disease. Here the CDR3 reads CASSRASGISYNEQFF. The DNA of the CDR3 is TGTGCCAGCAGCAGAGCTAGCGGGATTTCCTACAATGAGCAGTTCTTC.